These T cell receptor beta chains were read from a single sample in a study of beta chain features in type 1 diabetes. Here immunoSEQ multiplex PCR was the method, and the copy in TCRdb shows in-frame clones only, minus some. The sample contains 130,000 to 150,000 clones, 6.9% of which appear only once. Sequencing was performed on central memory CD4+ T cells from blood. All receptors come from a woman in her 30s in good health. Each CDR3 is given with its conserved first and last residue.

>TRBV6-5
CASSVQVGGNQPQHF
>TRBV28
CASSRTSGGRAEQYF
>TRBV7-8
CASSSLRTTNEKLFF
>TRBV4-2
CASSQDLGLAVTHPKNIQYF
>TRBV2
CASSEVSGYGTDTQYF
>TRBV2
CASKTSGTLNEQFF
>TRBV28
CATIKEIGGGANVLTF
>TRBV11-2
CASSLVGGGAETQYF
>TRBV30
CACSPIGGGNQPQHF
>TRBV28
CASSPPTGMDGYTF
>TRBV7-9
CASFGDLAGGNEQFF
>TRBV11-2
CASSQSQGYNEQFF
>TRBV7-9
CASSRERFEQYF
>TRBV11-2
CASSRGLLQETQYF
>TRBV18
CASSPNRQGYTEAFF
>TRBV29-1
CSVGTTSGVTYEQYF
>TRBV5-1
CASSLAREKETQYF
>TRBV6-5
CASSYSRTPAFF
>TRBV30
CAWEGSGDTQYF
>TRBV7-2
CASSPYRDRGLSYNEQFF
>TRBV7-3
CASSPTPSVNEQFF
>TRBV11-2
CASSVGFSSYEQYF
>TRBV7-2
CASSGRLAGGLGETQYF
>TRBV28
CASSLSNNEQFF
>TRBV6-6
CASSLRQGYEQYF
>TRBV6-6
CASSRESEAFF
>TRBV5-8
CASSLGDTATNEKLFF
>TRBV4-3
CASRGSISPSYEQYF
>TRBV15
CATSRDLKGGYNEQFF
>TRBV2
CASSEAIGELFF
>TRBV7-8
CASSTGTGGLKEQYF
>TRBV11-2
CASSLVGGTEAFF
>TRBV29-1
CSVGLGGVVGNEQFF
>TRBV5-1
CASSLGQKNIQYF
>TRBV7-2
CASSLVYGPETQYF
>TRBV2
CASRDRGGQPQHF
>TRBV4-2
CASSQGGGGKDYGYTF
>TRBV7-2
CASTPSRGSYEQYF
>TRBV4-3
CASSQVAGGNQPQHF
>TRBV15
CATSRPGGKSNQPQHF
>TRBV7-2
CASSRQGNPSTDTQYF
>TRBV5-1
CASSLTRQGGDTQYF